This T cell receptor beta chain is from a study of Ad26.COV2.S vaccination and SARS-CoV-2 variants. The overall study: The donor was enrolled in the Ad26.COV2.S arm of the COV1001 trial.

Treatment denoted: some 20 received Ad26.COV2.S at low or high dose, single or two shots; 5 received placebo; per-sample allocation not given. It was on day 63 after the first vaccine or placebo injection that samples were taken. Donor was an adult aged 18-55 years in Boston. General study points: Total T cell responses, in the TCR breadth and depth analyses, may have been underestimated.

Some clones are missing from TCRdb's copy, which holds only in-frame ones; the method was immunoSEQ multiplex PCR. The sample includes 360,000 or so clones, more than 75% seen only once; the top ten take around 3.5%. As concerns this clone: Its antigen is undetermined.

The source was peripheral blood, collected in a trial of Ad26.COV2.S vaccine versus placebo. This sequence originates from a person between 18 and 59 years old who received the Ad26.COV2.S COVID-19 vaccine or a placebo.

CDR3 loop: CASKVELNTEAFF. For the CDR3, the DNA is TGTGCCAGCAAAGTGGAACTGAACACTGAAGCTTTCTTT. V is TRBV6-5 and J is TRBJ1-1; D is unclear. The length of the CDR3 is 13 residues. V lost 7 bases, J lost 0 bases, and 9 bases lay in between. Per the germline V gene, CDR1 is MNHEY and CDR2 is SVGAGI.